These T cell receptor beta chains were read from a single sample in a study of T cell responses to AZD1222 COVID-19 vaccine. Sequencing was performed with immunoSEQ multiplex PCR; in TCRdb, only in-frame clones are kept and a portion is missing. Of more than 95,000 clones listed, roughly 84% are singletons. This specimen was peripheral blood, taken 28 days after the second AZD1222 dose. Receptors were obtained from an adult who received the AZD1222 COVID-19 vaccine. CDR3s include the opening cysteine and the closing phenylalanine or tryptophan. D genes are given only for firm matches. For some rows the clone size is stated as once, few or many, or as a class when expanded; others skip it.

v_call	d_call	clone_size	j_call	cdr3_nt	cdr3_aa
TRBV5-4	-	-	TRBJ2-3	TGTGCCAGCAGCTTGCTAGGACGTGGCACAGATACGCAGTATTTT	CASSLLGRGTDTQYF
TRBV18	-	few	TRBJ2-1	TGTGCCAGCTCACTACAAACCACGGGAGATGGAAATGAGCAGTTCTTC	CASSLQTTGDGNEQFF
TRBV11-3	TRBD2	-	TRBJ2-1	TGTGCCAGCAGCTTAGGCGGGAGCGGGAGGGACAACAATGAGCAGTTCTTC	CASSLGGSGRDNNEQFF
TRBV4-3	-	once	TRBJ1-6	TGCGCCAGCAGCCAAGATCGGGGATCACCCCTCCACTTT	CASSQDRGSPLHF
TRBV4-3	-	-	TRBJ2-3	TGCGCCAGCAGCCAAGATCGGATGGTCACAGATACGCAGTATTTT	CASSQDRMVTDTQYF
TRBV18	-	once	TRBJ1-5	TGTGCCAGCTCACCAGCAGGGCAGTCCTATAGCAATCAGCCCCAGCATTTT	CASSPAGQSYSNQPQHF
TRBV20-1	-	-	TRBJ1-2	TGCAGTGCTAGTTCCGGGACACTCCACGGCTACACCTTC	CSASSGTLHGYTF
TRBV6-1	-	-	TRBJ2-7	TGTGCCAGCAGTGAAGTTGTTAGCGGAATCTACGAGCAGTACTTC	CASSEVVSGIYEQYF
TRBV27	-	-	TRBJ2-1	TGTGCCAGCAGCCCCGCCGGGGGTCCCTACAATGAGCAGTTCTTC	CASSPAGGPYNEQFF
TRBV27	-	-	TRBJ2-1	TGTGCCAGCAGTTCCTTCGACTCCCCCCATGAGCAGTTCTTC	CASSSFDSPHEQFF
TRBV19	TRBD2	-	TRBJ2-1	TGTGCCAGTAGTCTGGGCGTTAGCGGGAGCTTCTACAATGAGCAGTTCTTC	CASSLGVSGSFYNEQFF
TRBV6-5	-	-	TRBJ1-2	TGTGCCAGCAGTTTATTGGAGGGAGGACATGGCTACACCTTC	CASSLLEGGHGYTF
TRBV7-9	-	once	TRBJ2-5	TGTGCCAGCAGCTTAGCCAACCAAGAGACCCAGTACTTC	CASSLANQETQYF
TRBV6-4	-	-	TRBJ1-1	TGTGCCAGCAGCCCCCAACCGGGCATCGCTTTCTTT	CASSPQPGIAFF
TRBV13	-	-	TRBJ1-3	TGTGCCAGCAGCTTCCCCGGTAGCTCTGGAAACACCATATATTTT	CASSFPGSSGNTIYF
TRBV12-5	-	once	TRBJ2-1	TGTGCTAGTGGTTGGGACCGACCTGACAATGAGCAGTTCTTC	CASGWDRPDNEQFF
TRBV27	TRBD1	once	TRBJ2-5	TGTGCCAGCAGTTTGTTGCCGGGACAGGGGCAAGAGACCCAGTACTTC	CASSLLPGQGQETQYF
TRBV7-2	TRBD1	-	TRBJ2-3	TGTGCCAGCAGCTTAGCGGTGAGACAGGGACCAGATACGCAGTATTTT	CASSLAVRQGPDTQYF
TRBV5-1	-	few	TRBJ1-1	TGCGCCAGCAGCGCCGGCGGGGGTAACACTGAAGCTTTCTTT	CASSAGGGNTEAFF
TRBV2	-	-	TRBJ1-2	TGTGCCAGCAGTGAAGCAAGAAGGGAGGACTATGGCTACACCTTC	CASSEARREDYGYTF
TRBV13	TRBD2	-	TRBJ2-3	TGTGCCAGCAGTCCTCTAGCGGGCGCCACAGATACGCAGTATTTT	CASSPLAGATDTQYF
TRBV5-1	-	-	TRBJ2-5	TGCGCCAGCAGCTCGGGAGCGAGAGGCCAAGAGACCCAGTACTTC	CASSSGARGQETQYF
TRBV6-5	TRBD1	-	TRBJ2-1	TGTGCCAGCAGTCCTCGGACAGGGTTCGATGAGCAGTTCTTC	CASSPRTGFDEQFF
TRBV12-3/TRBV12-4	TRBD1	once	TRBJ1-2	TGTGCCAGCACCCCGGGACAGAACTATGGCTACACCTTC	CASTPGQNYGYTF
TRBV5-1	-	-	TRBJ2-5	TGCGCCAGCAGTCAAAGAGGGGGGGAGACCCAGTACTTC	CASSQRGGETQYF
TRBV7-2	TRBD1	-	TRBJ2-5	TGTGCCAGCAGCAGACAGGGGGGCGGAGAGACCCAGTACTTC	CASSRQGGGETQYF
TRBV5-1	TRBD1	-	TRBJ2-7	TGCGCCAGCAGCCCGGACAGGGGTAACTACGAGCAGTACTTC	CASSPDRGNYEQYF
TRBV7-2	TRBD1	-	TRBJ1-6	TGTGCCAGCAGCTTAAGGCAGGGGGCTGAATCACCCCTCCACTTT	CASSLRQGAESPLHF
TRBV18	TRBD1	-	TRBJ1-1	TGTGCCAGCCTAAAGACAGGGACGATCACTGAAGCTTTCTTT	CASLKTGTITEAFF
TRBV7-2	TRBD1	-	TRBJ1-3	TGTGCCAGCAGCTTAGGGACAGGGCCCGGAAACACCATATATTTT	CASSLGTGPGNTIYF
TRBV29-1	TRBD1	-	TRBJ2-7	TGCAGCGCCGGACAGGGGGCGAACGAGCAGTACTTC	CSAGQGANEQYF
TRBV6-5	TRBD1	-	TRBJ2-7	TGTGCCAGCAGTTACGGGACAGGGGGCCTGTACGAGCAGTACTTC	CASSYGTGGLYEQYF
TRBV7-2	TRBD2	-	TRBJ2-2	TGTGCCAGCAGCCCCCCGGGACTAGACGGTTCTGGGGAGCTGTTTTTT	CASSPPGLDGSGELFF
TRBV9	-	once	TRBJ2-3	TGTGCCAGCAGCGTAGAGGTGAACACAGATACGCAGTATTTT	CASSVEVNTDTQYF
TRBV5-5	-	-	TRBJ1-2	TGTGCCAGCAGCTTGGGGGCGGCCAGATATCCTAACTATGGCTACACCTTC	CASSLGAARYPNYGYTF
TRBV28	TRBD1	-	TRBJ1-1	TGTGCCAGCGGGTTACAGGGGGGGACTGAAGCTTTCTTT	CASGLQGGTEAFF
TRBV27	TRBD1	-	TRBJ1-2	TGTGCCAGCAGTCCCCTCGGACAGGGGGCGTTTGGCTACACCTTC	CASSPLGQGAFGYTF
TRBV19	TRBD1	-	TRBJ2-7	TGTGCCAGCTCAGGGGGCAGGAGCTACGAGCAGTACTTC	CASSGGRSYEQYF
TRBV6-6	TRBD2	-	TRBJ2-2	TGTGCCAGCTCGGATAGCGGGAGGGCCCCCGGGGAGCTGTTTTTT	CASSDSGRAPGELFF
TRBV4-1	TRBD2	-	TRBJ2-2	TGCGCCAGCAGCCCCGGGACTAGCAGAAACACCGGGGAGCTGTTTTTT	CASSPGTSRNTGELFF